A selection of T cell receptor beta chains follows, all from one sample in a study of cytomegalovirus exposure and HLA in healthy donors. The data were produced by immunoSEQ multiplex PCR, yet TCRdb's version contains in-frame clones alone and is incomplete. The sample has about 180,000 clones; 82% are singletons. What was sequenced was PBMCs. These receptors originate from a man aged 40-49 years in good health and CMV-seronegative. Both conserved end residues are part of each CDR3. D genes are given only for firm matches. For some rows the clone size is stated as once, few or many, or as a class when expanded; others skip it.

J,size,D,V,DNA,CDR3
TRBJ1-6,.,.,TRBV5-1,TGCGCCAGCAGCCTGACAGTGGCCCAGGGATCACCCCTCCACTTT,CASSLTVAQGSPLHF
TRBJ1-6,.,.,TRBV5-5,TGTGCCAGCAGTTTCTGGACAACGGGTAATTCACCCCTCCACTTT,CASSFWTTGNSPLHF
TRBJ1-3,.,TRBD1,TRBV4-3,TGCGCCAGCAGCCGGGACAGGGGCTCCGGAAACACCATATATTTT,CASSRDRGSGNTIYF
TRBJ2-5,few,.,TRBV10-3,TGTGCCATCAGTGGCCCGAGATTCCAAGAGACCCAGTACTTC,CAISGPRFQETQYF
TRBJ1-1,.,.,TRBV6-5,TGTGCCAGCAGTTGGGGGGGTACGAACACTGAAGCTTTCTTT,CASSWGGTNTEAFF
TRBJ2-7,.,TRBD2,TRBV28,TGTGCCAGCAGACCCACCCCTAGCGGGGGGGCCGAGTTCGAGCAGTACTTC,CASRPTPSGGAEFEQYF
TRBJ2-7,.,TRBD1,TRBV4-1,TGCGCCAGCAGCCAAGGGGACAGGGACTACGAGCAGTACTTC,CASSQGDRDYEQYF
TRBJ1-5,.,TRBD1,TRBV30,TGTGCCTGGAGTGTTACAGGGGGACAGCCCCAGCATTTT,CAWSVTGGQPQHF
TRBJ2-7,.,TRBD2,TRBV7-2,TGTGCCAGCAGCTCTTTCCAGAGACTAGCGGGAGGGTACGAGCAGTACTTC,CASSSFQRLAGGYEQYF
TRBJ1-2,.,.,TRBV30,TGTGCCTGGTGGGACACAGAGCTCTATGGCTACACCTTC,CAWWDTELYGYTF
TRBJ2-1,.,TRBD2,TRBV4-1,TGCGCCAGCAGCCAAACAGCGGGGGGGGCCTACAATGAGCAGTTCTTC,CASSQTAGGAYNEQFF
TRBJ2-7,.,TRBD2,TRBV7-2,TGTGCCAGCAGCCTTACTAGCGGCGAGCAGTACTTC,CASSLTSGEQYF
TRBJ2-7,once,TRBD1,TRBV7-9,TGTGCCAGCAGCGAGGGACAGGGAGGCTACGAGCAGTACTTC,CASSEGQGGYEQYF
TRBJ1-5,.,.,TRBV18,TGTGCCAGCTCACCGGTCACAGGCAATCAGCCCCAGCATTTT,CASSPVTGNQPQHF
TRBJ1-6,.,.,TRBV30,TGTGCCTGGGGACTGGACAATTCACCCCTCCACTTT,CAWGLDNSPLHF
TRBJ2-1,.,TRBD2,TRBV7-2,TGTGCCAGCAGCTTTAAGACTAGCGGGGCGGGGGAGCAGTTCTTC,CASSFKTSGAGEQFF
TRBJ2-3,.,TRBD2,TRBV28,TGTGCCAGCAGCTGGCGGGGGGGCCGGAGAGATACGCAGTATTTT,CASSWRGGRRDTQYF
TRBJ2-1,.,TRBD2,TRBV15,TGTGCCACCAGCGGTAAAGCGGGAGGGCTGGATGAGCAGTTCTTC,CATSGKAGGLDEQFF
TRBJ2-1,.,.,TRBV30,TGTGCCTGGAGAGGAGGGACCTCCTACAATGAGCAGTTCTTC,CAWRGGTSYNEQFF
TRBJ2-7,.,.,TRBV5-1,TGCGCCAGCAGCTTGGGAGCGGAGGAGGGGCTTTACGAGCAGTACTTC,CASSLGAEEGLYEQYF
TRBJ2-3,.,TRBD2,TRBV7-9,TGTGCCAGCAGCTTAGGACTAGCGGGAGCGGCAGATACGCAGTATTTT,CASSLGLAGAADTQYF
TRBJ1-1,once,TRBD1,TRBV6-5,TGTGCCAGCAGGAACAGGGGCGGGTTCACTGAAGCTTTCTTT,CASRNRGGFTEAFF
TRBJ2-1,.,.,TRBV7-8,TGTGCCAGCAGCTTTCGTTCCCTAGCGCTGAATGAGCAGTTCTTC,CASSFRSLALNEQFF
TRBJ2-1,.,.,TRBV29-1,TGCAGCGTTGATGGCCTCCTCGATGAGCAGTTCTTC,CSVDGLLDEQFF
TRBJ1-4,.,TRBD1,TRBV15,TGTGCCACCAGCACAGGGGGCAATGAAAAACTGTTTTTT,CATSTGGNEKLFF
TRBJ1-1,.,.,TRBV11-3,TGTGCCAGCAGCAATGAAGAGCGGAACACTGAAGCTTTCTTT,CASSNEERNTEAFF
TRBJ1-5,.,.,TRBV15,TGTGCCACCAGCACAAGATCCAGTAATAGCAATCAGCCCCAGCATTTT,CATSTRSSNSNQPQHF
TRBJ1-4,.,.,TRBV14,TGTGCCAGCAGCCTCCAAGGAGGGGCTAATGAAAAACTGTTTTTT,CASSLQGGANEKLFF
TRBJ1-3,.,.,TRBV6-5,TGTGCCAGCCAATATCCAGACTCTGGAAACACCATATATTTT,CASQYPDSGNTIYF
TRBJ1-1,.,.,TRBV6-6,TGTGCCAGCAGTCCCAGAACCCAGTTACAAGCTTTCTTT,CASSPRTQLQAFF
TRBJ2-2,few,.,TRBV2,TGTGCCAGCAGTGAGATCGGGAGGAACACCGGGGAGCTGTTTTTT,CASSEIGRNTGELFF
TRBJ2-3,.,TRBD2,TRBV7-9,TGTTCCAGCAGCTTAGTCGGGGGGGGCACAGATACGCAGTATTTT,CSSSLVGGGTDTQYF
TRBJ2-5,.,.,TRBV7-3,TGTGCCAGCAGCTTAATCGGCGGACTCCAAGAGACCCAGTACTTC,CASSLIGGLQETQYF
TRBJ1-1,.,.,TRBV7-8,TGTGCCAGCAGCTTAGGTTCGATGTCGGGCACTGAAGCTTTCTTT,CASSLGSMSGTEAFF
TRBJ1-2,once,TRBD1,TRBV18,TGTGCCAGCTCACCACAGGGACAGCCTAACTATGGCTACACCTTC,CASSPQGQPNYGYTF
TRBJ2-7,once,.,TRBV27,TGTGCCAGCAGTTTATTTGGGGCAGGGGTATCCTACGAGCAGTACTTC,CASSLFGAGVSYEQYF
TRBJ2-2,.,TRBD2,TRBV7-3,TGTGCCAGCAGCTTACTAGCGGGAGGGCCCGGCGGGGAGCTGTTTTTT,CASSLLAGGPGGELFF
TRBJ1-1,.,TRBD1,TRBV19,TGTGCCAGTAGTGTCGACAGGGGGCACACTGAAGCTTTCTTT,CASSVDRGHTEAFF
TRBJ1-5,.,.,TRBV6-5,TGTGCCAGCAGTTACCGCAGGGGTGGCAATCAGCCCCAGCATTTT,CASSYRRGGNQPQHF
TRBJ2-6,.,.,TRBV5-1,TGCGCCAGCAGCTTGGGACCGGGGGGCCCCTCGGGGGCCAACGTCCTGACTTTC,CASSLGPGGPSGANVLTF
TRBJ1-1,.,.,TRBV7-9,TGTGCCAGCAGCTCATCCCCGGGGTCCACTGAAGCTTTCTTT,CASSSSPGSTEAFF
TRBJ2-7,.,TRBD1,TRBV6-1,TGTGCCAGCAAGGACAGGGGGCGTACGGACGAGCAGTACTTC,CASKDRGRTDEQYF
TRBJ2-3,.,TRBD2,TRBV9,TGTGCCAGCAGCGGTCGGACTAGCCGGATCACAGATACGCAGTATTTT,CASSGRTSRITDTQYF
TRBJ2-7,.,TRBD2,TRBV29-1,TGCAGCGTTGTAGATTTAGCGGGAGGGCTCCGCGAGCAGTACTTC,CSVVDLAGGLREQYF
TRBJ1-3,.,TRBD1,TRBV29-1,TGCAGCGTGTACCGGGACAGTGCAGGAAACACCATATATTTT,CSVYRDSAGNTIYF
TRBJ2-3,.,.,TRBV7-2,TGTGCCAGCAGCTTAAGGGAGGTGGAAGATACGCAGTATTTT,CASSLREVEDTQYF
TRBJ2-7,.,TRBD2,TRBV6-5,TGTGCCAGCGGTGCCGGGAGGGTCGAGCAGTACTTC,CASGAGRVEQYF
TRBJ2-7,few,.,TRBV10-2,TGCGCCAGCAGTCTAGGACAGTTGACGATCTACGAGCAGTACTTC,CASSLGQLTIYEQYF
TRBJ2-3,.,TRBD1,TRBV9,TGTGCCAGCAGCGTATACTCCGGGACAGGGACTGGTGATACGCAGTATTTT,CASSVYSGTGTGDTQYF
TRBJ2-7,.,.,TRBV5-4,TGTGCCAGCAGCTACCCTCGGGTCGGCGAGCAGTACTTC,CASSYPRVGEQYF
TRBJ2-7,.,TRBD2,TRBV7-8,TGTGCCACGCGCCAGGGAGTGACTAGCGGGGCCGACGAGCAGTACTTC,CATRQGVTSGADEQYF
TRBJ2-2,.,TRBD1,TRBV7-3,TGTGCCAGCAGCGCAATAACAGGGGCCCTGGCCGGGGAGCTGTTTTTT,CASSAITGALAGELFF
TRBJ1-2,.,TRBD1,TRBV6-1,TGTGCCAGCACCCTCGGACAGGGGGCGGGGTATGGCTACACCTTC,CASTLGQGAGYGYTF
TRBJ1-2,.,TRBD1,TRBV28,TGTGCCAGCAGTACCGGGACAGCCTTCTATGGCTACACCTTC,CASSTGTAFYGYTF
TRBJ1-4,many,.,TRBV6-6,TGTGCCAGCAGTTTGGACTGGAATGAAAAACTGTTTTTT,CASSLDWNEKLFF